The present TCR beta chain was sequenced within a study of naive and memory T cell subsets. An equimolar mix of two oligonucleotides served as the beta constant-region primer for TRBC1 and TRBC2. TCRdb called the UMI-ligation and nested PCR reads again in MiXCR, with one record for every CDR3 protein. Found here are 32,000 or so distinct CDR3 sequences, about an eighth of them singletons; the top ten hold around a fifth. Between the trimmed V and J ends, which lost 0 bases and 6 bases, there was a span of 5 bases. The CDR3 consists of 13 residues. Germline CDR1 and CDR2: LGHNT and FRNRAP. This clonotype was detected many times. Cells stained for CD3, CD4, CD8, CD45RA, CD27 and viability were sorted into four CD45RA/CD27 subsets.

The clonotype was recovered from a human donor in good health. The sample was effector memory CD4+ T cells from blood. Subset noted: effector memory, CD45RA- CD27-. The chain uses TRBV12-5 and TRBJ2-2, with unresolved D. DNA for the CDR3: TGTGCTAGTGGTTTGGTACTTCCCGGGGAGCTGTTTTTT. Residues: CASGLVLPGELFF. Together with reference TRBV12-5 and TRBJ2-2, the CDR3 gives the full variable domain: DARVTQTPRHKVTEMGQEVTMRCQPILGHNTVFWYRQTMMQGLELLAYFRNRAPLDDSGMPKDRFSAEMPDATLATLKIQPSEPRDSAVYFCASGLVLPGELFFGEGSRLTVL.